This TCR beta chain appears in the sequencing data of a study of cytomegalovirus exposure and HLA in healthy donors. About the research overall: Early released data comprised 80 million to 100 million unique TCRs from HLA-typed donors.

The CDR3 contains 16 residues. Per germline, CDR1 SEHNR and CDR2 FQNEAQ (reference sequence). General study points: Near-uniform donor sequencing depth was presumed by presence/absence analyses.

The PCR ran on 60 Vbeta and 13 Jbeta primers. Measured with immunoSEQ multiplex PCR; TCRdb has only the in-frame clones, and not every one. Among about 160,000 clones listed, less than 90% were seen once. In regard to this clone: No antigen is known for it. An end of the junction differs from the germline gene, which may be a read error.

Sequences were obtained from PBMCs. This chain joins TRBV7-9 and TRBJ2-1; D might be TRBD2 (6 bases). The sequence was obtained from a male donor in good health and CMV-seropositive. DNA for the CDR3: TGTTCCAGCAGCTTAGCGGTGGGGAGCTCCTACAATGAGCAGTTCTTC. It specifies CSSSLAVGSSYNEQFF.